These 30 T cell receptor beta chains share one sample of origin, sequenced in a study of CD8+CD57+ T cells in acquired aplastic anemia. Sequencing involved patients with CD8+CD57+ cell expansion previously shown by flow cytometry. Profiling of TCR beta VDJ combinations and CDR3 sequences used genomic DNA as template. TCRdb re-analysed the reads in MiXCR, keeping a single row per CDR3 protein. The data contain around 130,000 distinct CDR3 sequences, approximately 50% of them singletons. The specimen was sorted CD4+, CD8+, or CD8+CD57+ T cells (not recorded which) from PBMCs. The source of these receptors is a human donor with aplastic anemia.

Many counts were recorded for this clonotype. The chain combines TRBV11-1 with TRBJ2-2, with 7 nucleotides matching TRBD1. CDR1 is SGHAT and CDR2 is FQDESV in the germline V gene (reference sequence). The CDR3 spans 17 residues. J was trimmed by 0 bases and V by 11 bases; bases with no gene match: 15. The CDR3 region is CASYGDRFDANTGELFF. The CDR3 nucleotides read TGTGCCTCCTACGGGGACAGATTCGACGCGAACACCGGGGAGCTGTTTTTT. The whole variable domain, filled in from reference TRBV11-1 and TRBJ2-2, reads EAEVAQSPRYKITEKSQAVAFWCDPISGHATLYWYRQILGQGPELLVQFQDESVVDDSQLPKDRFSAERLKGVDSTLKIQPAELGDSAMYLCASYGDRFDANTGELFFGEGSRLTVL.

This chain links TRBV7-8 with TRBJ2-5; 11 nucleotides match TRBD2. Germline V CDR1 and CDR2: SGHVS, FQNEAQ. V lost 5 bases, J lost 6 bases, and 8 bases stayed unmatched. The CDR3 spans 15 residues. The CDR3 spells CASSGLSGRAKTQYF. CDR3 nucleotides: TGTGCCAGCAGCGGTCTTAGCGGGAGGGCGAAGACCCAGTACTTC.

On this clonotype itself: One end of the junction fails to match germline, which may point to a read error. J is TRBJ1-1 and V is TRBV11-1; no definite D call. This CDR3 region has 13 residues. Germline CDR1 is SGHAT and CDR2 is FQDESV (reference sequence). CDR3 DNA: TGCGCCAGCAGCTTTATTGAAATCACTGAAGCTTTCTTT. Amino acids: CASSFIEITEAFF.

V is TRBV5-1 and J is TRBJ2-1, with 8 bases matching TRBD1. Germline-derived CDR1 and CDR2 are SGHRS and YFSETQ. V shed 6 bases, J shed 8 bases, and the junction held 13 bases outside the gene matches. The CDR3 totals 15 residues. The CDR3 nucleotides are TGCGCCAGCAAAGGGGTCCAGGGGGCAGTGGATGAGCAGTTCTTC. Its protein product is CASKGVQGAVDEQFF.

In this sample, this clonotype turned up many times. The J gene is TRBJ2-7, the V gene TRBV7-9; no clear D gene. V lost 5 bases, J lost 2 bases, and 10 bases lay in between. CDR1 and CDR2 (germline): SEHNR, FQNEAQ (reference sequence). The CDR3 has 13 residues. The CDR3 here is CASSPTGPYEQYF. Here the CDR3 DNA reads TGTGCCAGCAGCCCCACCGGCCCCTACGAGCAGTACTTC.

This clonotype has a count of ten or more. The V gene is TRBV12-3 or TRBV12-4, the J gene TRBJ2-7, with unresolved D. CDR3 length equals 11 residues. Trimming cost V 3 bases and J 7 bases, with 7 bases left between them. The CDR3 bases are TGTGCCAGCAGTTTCGCAGAAGAGCAGTACTTC. It encodes CASSFAEEQYF.

There are a few counts of this clonotype. The genes are TRBV19 and TRBJ1-4; 9 nucleotides agree with TRBD1. The V gene's germline CDR1 is LNHDA and CDR2 SQIVND (reference sequence). This CDR3 is 14 amino acids long. V lost 5 bases to trimming and J lost 5 bases; unmatched junction nucleotides: 3. Written as DNA, the CDR3 is TGTGCCAGTAGTCCCGGGACAGGGAATGAAAAACTGTTTTTT. Protein sequence: CASSPGTGNEKLFF.

As regards this clonotype: The junction does not match germline at one end; this may be a read error. V gene TRBV5-6 combines with J gene TRBJ2-3; tentatively, D is TRBD1 (5 bases). The CDR3 is 15 amino acids. CDR1 SGHDT and CDR2 YYEEEE come from the germline V gene. The CDR3 coding sequence is TGTGCCAACAGCTTCCGGACACATATCACAGATACGCAGTATTTT. This gives the protein CANSFRTHITDTQYF.

This clonotype has a handful of counts. The chain combines TRBV15 with TRBJ2-7; D is unclear. V was trimmed by 0 bases and J by 3 bases, leaving 6 bases between them. The CDR3 spans 13 residues. Germline V gene lookup returns CDR1 LNHNV and CDR2 YYDKDF (reference sequence). The CDR3 DNA follows: TGTGCCACCAGCAGAGATACGGTCTACGAGCAGTACTTC. This codes for CATSRDTVYEQYF.

This clonotype was seen a handful of times. A much larger clone lies one base from this, so it may be a read error. The chain has TRBV29-1 and TRBJ2-1; TRBD2 agrees at 8 bases. Germline assignment: CDR1 SQVTM and CDR2 ANQGSEA. The CDR3 length is 16 residues. V trimming: 4 bases; J trimming: 7 bases; junction bases outside the gene matches: 15. This chain's CDR3 is CSVGGPSGSVENEQFF. In DNA form, the CDR3 reads TGCAGCGTTGGGGGTCCGAGCGGGAGTGTCGAAAATGAGCAGTTCTTC.

The chain combines TRBV15 with TRBJ1-2; D is unclear. The V gene's germline CDR1 is LNHNV and CDR2 YYDKDF (reference sequence). V was shortened by 1 base and J by 1 base, with 10 bases between the two germline ends. The CDR3 length is 15 residues. This CDR3 reads CATSRGLSLNYGYTF. CDR3 coding DNA: TGTGCCACCAGCAGAGGACTGAGCCTTAACTATGGCTACACCTTC.

In this sample, this clonotype turned up many times. This rearrangement joins TRBV2 to TRBJ1-2; D gene unclear. V dropped 3 bases and J dropped 7 bases, with 6 bases sitting between them. The CDR3 consists of 11 residues. Germline CDR1 SNHLY, CDR2 FYNNEI. The CDR3 DNA follows: TGTGCCAGCAGTGAGCTGGGTGGCTACACCTTC. Translating it yields CASSELGGYTF.

Note on this clonotype: One end of the junction varies from germline; a read error may be responsible. CDR3 nucleotides: TGTGCCATCAGTCCTGGACAGGCCGAGCAGTACTTC. Its translation: CAISPGQAEQYF. The chain joins TRBV12-3 or TRBV12-4 to TRBJ2-7, with 7 bases that match TRBD1. This CDR3 has 12 residues.

This clonotype was counted ten times or more. This chain links TRBV25-1 with TRBJ1-1; D is unresolved. Germline CDR1 is MGHDK and CDR2 is SYGVNS. The CDR3 consists of 17 residues. The V end was cut by 6 bases, the J end by 5 bases, with 25 bases between. This CDR3 reads CASSPTRAGTTRTEAFF. In nucleotides, the CDR3 is TGTGCCAGCAGCCCAACGAGGGCAGGTACAACGAGAACTGAAGCTTTCTTT. The variable domain in full, with the rest retrieved from reference TRBV25-1 and TRBJ1-1, is EADIYQTPRYLVIGTGKKITLECSQTMGHDKMYWYQQDPGMELHLIHYSYGVNSTEKGDLSSESTVSRIRTEHFPLTLESARPSHTSQYLCASSPTRAGTTRTEAFFGQGTRLTVV.

This chain links TRBV7-3 with TRBJ2-1, with 8 nucleotides matching TRBD2. Germline lookup yields CDR1 SGHTA and CDR2 FQGTGA. The length of the CDR3 is 15 residues. J gave up 5 bases and V 5 bases, and 8 bases lay outside the gene matches. CDR3 DNA: TGTGCCAGCAGCCCTGGACTAGCACCCCACAATGAGCAGTTCTTC. Translation gives CASSPGLAPHNEQFF.

The chain employs TRBV20-1 and TRBJ1-4; perhaps TRBD1 as D (5 bases). V dropped 6 bases and J dropped 3 bases, with 11 bases sitting between them. Germline-derived CDR1 and CDR2 are DFQATT and SNEGSKA (reference sequence). This CDR3 is built from 13 residues. The CDR3 sequence is CSAPGGSNEKLFF. The CDR3 coding sequence is TGCAGTGCCCCGGGGGGGTCTAATGAAAAACTGTTTTTT.

The genes are TRBV15 and TRBJ1-2; D is unclear. CDR3 length: 16 residues. Trimming took off 0 bases at V and 5 bases at J, with 16 bases between the two ends. Per the germline V gene, CDR1 is LNHNV and CDR2 is YYDKDF (reference sequence). CDR3 nucleotides: TGTGCCACCAGCAGAGATGGCGGAGGGCAGGATTATGGCTACACCTTC. Translating gives CATSRDGGGQDYGYTF.

This clonotype has more than one count but fewer than ten. The chain recombines TRBV6-6 with TRBJ2-2; a weak D match, TRBD2 (6 bases). The germline V and J ends were trimmed by 7 bases and 6 bases, with 9 bases remaining between them. This CDR3 is built from 12 residues. Germline lookup yields CDR1 MNHNY and CDR2 SVGAGI (reference sequence). CDR3 in amino acids: CASTTGAGELFF. CDR3 coding DNA: TGTGCCAGCACGACGGGGGCCGGGGAGCTGTTTTTT.

This chain joins TRBV20-1 and TRBJ2-7; possible D gene TRBD2, 6 bases. This CDR3 has 13 residues. Between the trimmed V and J ends, which lost 1 base and 4 bases, there was a span of 11 bases. Per the germline V gene, CDR1 is DFQATT and CDR2 is SNEGSKA (reference sequence). The CDR3 spells CSARGWGDYEQYF. In nucleotides, the CDR3 is TGCAGTGCTAGAGGTTGGGGGGATTACGAGCAGTACTTC.

There are many counts of this clonotype. This chain uses TRBV2 with TRBJ1-2, with TRBD1 matching over 8 bases. The germline CDR1 and CDR2 sequences are SNHLY and FYNNEI. With 6 bases clipped from V and 3 bases from J, the junction kept 12 bases outside the gene matches. The CDR3 has 16 amino acids. This CDR3 reads CASSRNRDRRDYGYTF. The CDR3 DNA reads TGTGCCAGCAGCCGCAACCGGGACAGGCGAGACTATGGCTACACCTTC.

This clonotype was seen many times. The CDR3 spells CSARTGDTEAFF. CDR3 nucleotide sequence: TGCAGTGCTAGGACAGGGGACACTGAAGCTTTCTTT. V usage is TRBV20-1 and J usage is TRBJ1-1; 8 bases map to TRBD1. Germline V gives CDR1 DFQATT, CDR2 SNEGSKA (reference sequence). The junction had 0 bases not matched to a gene; V was cut back by 3 bases and J by 3 bases. The length of the CDR3 is 12 residues.

V usage is TRBV5-5 and J usage is TRBJ1-2; D unresolved. From germline, CDR1 is SGHKS and CDR2 YYEKEE (reference sequence). This CDR3 contains 14 residues. With 4 bases removed from V and 6 bases from J, the gap between germline ends came to 16 bases. CDR3 residues: CASSPQQEVDGYTF. For the CDR3, the DNA is TGTGCCAGCAGCCCCCAACAAGAGGTGGATGGCTACACCTTC. The full variable domain, its missing parts supplied by reference TRBV5-5 and TRBJ1-2, is DAGVTQSPTHLIKTRGQQVTLRCSPISGHKSVSWYQQVLGQGPQFIFQYYEKEERGRGNFPDRFSARQFPNYSSELNVNALLLGDSALYLCASSPQQEVDGYTFGSGTRLTVV.

This clonotype has a handful of counts. CDR3 amino acids: CATSDSGTDTQYF. The DNA for the CDR3 is TGTGCCACCAGTGACAGCGGCACAGATACGCAGTATTTT. This chain uses TRBV24-1 with TRBJ2-3, with unresolved D. The germline CDR1 and CDR2 sequences are KGHDR and SFDVKD. Trimming removed 4 bases from V and 1 base from J, with 5 bases in between. The CDR3 spans 13 residues.

CDR3 DNA sequence: TGCAGCGCAACCTCGGGGTCCGGGGAGCTGTTTTTT. Amino acid sequence: CSATSGSGELFF. The chain recombines TRBV29-1 with TRBJ2-2; maybe TRBD2 (5 bases). CDR3 size: 12 residues. With 7 bases removed from V and 6 bases from J, the gap between germline ends came to 12 bases. Germline CDR1 SQVTM, CDR2 ANQGSEA.

The J gene is TRBJ2-7, the V gene TRBV24-1; D is unclear. The CDR3 is 12 amino acids. V was clipped by 4 bases and J by 4 bases, with 7 bases between them. In germline, CDR1 is KGHDR, CDR2 SFDVKD. The CDR3 protein is CATSDSTYEQYF. The CDR3 DNA reads as TGTGCCACCAGTGACTCCACGTACGAGCAGTACTTC.

V is TRBV7-9 and J is TRBJ2-7; no definite D call. The last part of the DNA fits TRBJ2-5 better; the J call may be wrong. Germline CDR1 is SEHNR and CDR2 is FQNEAQ (reference sequence). CDR3 size: 12 residues. The CDR3 DNA reads as TGTGCCAGCAGCTTAGCTTGGGAGACCCAGTACTTC. It encodes CASSLAWETQYF.

J is TRBJ2-7 and V is TRBV7-2; D is uncertain. From germline, CDR1 is SGHTA and CDR2 FQGNSA. The CDR3 extends over 13 amino acids. The V end lost 2 bases, the J end lost 5 bases, and 10 bases lay between the germline ends. CDR3 bases: TGTGCCAGCAGCTTACCGGCCGCAAACGAGCAGTACTTC. It yields the protein CASSLPAANEQYF. The variable domain in full, completed from reference TRBV7-2 and TRBJ2-7, reads GAGVSQSPSNKVTEKGKDVELRCDPISGHTALYWYRQSLGQGLEFLIYFQGNSAPDKSGLPSDRFSAERTGGSVSTLTIQRTQQEDSAVYLCASSLPAANEQYFGPGTRLTVT.

This clonotype was detected only a few times. The chain uses TRBV19 and TRBJ1-5; D not resolved. The CDR3 contains 13 residues. The V gene's germline CDR1 is LNHDA and CDR2 SQIVND (reference sequence). The ends were cut back, 5 bases at V and 6 bases at J, with 11 bases in the middle. The CDR3 protein is CASSWEPSQPQHF. Here the CDR3 DNA reads TGTGCCAGTAGTTGGGAGCCGTCTCAGCCCCAGCATTTT.

The J gene is TRBJ1-2, the V gene TRBV15, with 8 positions matching TRBD1. CDR1 is LNHNV and CDR2 is YYDKDF in the germline V gene (reference sequence). The CDR3 extends over 16 amino acids. J was trimmed by 5 bases and V by 0 bases; bases with no gene match: 8. The CDR3 here is CATSRDWAGGAYGYTF. CDR3 sequence (DNA): TGTGCCACCAGCAGAGATTGGGCAGGGGGCGCTTATGGCTACACCTTC.

This clonotype was counted only a few times. V is TRBV15 and J is TRBJ2-3, with unresolved D. V was clipped by 5 bases and J by 5 bases, with 11 bases between them. The CDR3 length is 13 residues. Germline V gene sequence: CDR1 LNHNV, CDR2 YYDKDF (reference sequence). CDR3 loop: CATSPRGVDTQYF. The CDR3 nucleotides are TGTGCCACCAGCCCAAGAGGAGTAGATACGCAGTATTTT.